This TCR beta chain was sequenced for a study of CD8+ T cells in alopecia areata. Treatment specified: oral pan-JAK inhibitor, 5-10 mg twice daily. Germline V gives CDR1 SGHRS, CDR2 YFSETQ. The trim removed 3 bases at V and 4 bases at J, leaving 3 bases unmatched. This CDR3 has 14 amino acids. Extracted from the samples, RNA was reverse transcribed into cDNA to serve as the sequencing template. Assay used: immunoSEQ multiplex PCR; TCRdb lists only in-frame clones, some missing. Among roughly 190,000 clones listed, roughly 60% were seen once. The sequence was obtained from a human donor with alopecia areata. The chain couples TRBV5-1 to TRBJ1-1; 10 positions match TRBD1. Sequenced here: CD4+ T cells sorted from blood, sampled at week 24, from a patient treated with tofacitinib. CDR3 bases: TGCGCCAGCAGCTGGGACAGGGGTGGCACTGAAGCTTTCTTT. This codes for CASSWDRGGTEAFF.